The present T cell receptor (beta chain) was sequenced within a study of OX40 agonist ivuxolimab in advanced cancers. Study details: Patients in dose escalation had liver, melanoma, kidney or head and neck cancers. Previous treatment with anti-PD-1, anti-PD-L1 or anti-CTLA-4 therapy was allowed; about 40% had received some. Three patients, one with hepatocellular carcinoma and two with cutaneous melanoma, responded partially.

This clone appeared a few times. The V gene lost 4 bases and the J gene lost 8 bases, with 8 bases spanning the gap. Looked up from germline, CDR1 is SQVTM and CDR2 is ANQGSEA. The CDR3 loop spans 10 amino acids. Data came from immunoSEQ multiplex PCR; TCRdb stores just in-frame clones and leaves some out. The sample yields tens of thousands of clones, around 84% seen once. This receptor was identified in an adult with an advanced solid tumor such as melanoma, head and neck, liver or kidney cancer. The chain couples TRBV29-1 to TRBJ1-1; no firm D call. Source: CD4+ or CD8+ T cells sorted from blood, taken in a trial of the OX40 agonist ivuxolimab. Here the CDR3 DNA reads TGCAGCGTTGGTGAGGCCGAAGCTTTCTTT. Protein: CSVGEAEAFF.